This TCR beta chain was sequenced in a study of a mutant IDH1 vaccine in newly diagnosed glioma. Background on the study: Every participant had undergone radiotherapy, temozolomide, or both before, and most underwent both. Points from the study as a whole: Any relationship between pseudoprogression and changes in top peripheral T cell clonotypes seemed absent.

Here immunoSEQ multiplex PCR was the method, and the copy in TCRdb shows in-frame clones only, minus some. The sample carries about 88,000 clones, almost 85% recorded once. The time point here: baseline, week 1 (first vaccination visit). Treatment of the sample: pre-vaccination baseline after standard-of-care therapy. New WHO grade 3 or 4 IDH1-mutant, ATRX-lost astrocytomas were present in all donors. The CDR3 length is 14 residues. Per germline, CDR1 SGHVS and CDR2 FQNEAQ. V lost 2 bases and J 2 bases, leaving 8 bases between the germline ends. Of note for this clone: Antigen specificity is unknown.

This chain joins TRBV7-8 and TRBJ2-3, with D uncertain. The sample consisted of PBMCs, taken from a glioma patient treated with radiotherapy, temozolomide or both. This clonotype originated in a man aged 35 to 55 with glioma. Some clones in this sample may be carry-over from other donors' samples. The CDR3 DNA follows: TGTGCCAGCAGCTTAAAACACCACACAGATACGCAGTATTTT. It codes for CASSLKHHTDTQYF.